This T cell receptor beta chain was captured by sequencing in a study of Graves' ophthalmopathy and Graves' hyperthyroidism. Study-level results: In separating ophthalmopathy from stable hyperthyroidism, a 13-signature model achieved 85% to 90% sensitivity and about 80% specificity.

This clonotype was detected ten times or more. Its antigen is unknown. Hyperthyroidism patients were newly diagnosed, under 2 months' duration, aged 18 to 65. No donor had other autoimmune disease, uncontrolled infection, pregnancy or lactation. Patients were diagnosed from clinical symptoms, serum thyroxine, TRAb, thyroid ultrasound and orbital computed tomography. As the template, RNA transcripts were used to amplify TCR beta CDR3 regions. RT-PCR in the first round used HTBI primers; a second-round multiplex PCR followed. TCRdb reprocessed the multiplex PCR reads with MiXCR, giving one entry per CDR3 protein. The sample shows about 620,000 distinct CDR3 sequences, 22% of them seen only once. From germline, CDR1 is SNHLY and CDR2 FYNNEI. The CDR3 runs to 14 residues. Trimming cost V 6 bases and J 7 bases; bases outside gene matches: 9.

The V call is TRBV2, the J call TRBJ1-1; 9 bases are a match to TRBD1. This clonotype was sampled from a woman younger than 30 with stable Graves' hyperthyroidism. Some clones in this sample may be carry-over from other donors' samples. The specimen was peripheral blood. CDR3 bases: TGTGCCAGCAGAGTACAGGGGGCGACTCGTGAAGCTTTCTTT. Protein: CASRVQGATREAFF.